These 11 T cell receptor beta chains originate from one sample sequenced in a study of neurological immune-mediated disorders. Each CDR3 protein is one row after TCRdb ran MiXCR on the 5' RACE reads. The sample yields 100,000 to 150,000 distinct CDR3 sequences, roughly 3.2% seen once. Sequencing was done on a sample of PBMCs. The receptors here all came from a woman in her thirties with multiple sclerosis.

This clonotype was found many times. The chain employs TRBV12-3 or TRBV12-4 and TRBJ1-1; perhaps TRBD1 as D (6 bases). Trimming left V 8 bases short and J 1 base short, with 11 bases between. This CDR3 is built from 13 residues. Written as DNA, the CDR3 is TGTGCCAGCGGCACGGACAGGAACACTGAAGCTTTCTTT. Its protein product is CASGTDRNTEAFF.

This clonotype was detected many times. The rearrangement links TRBV12-3 or TRBV12-4 to TRBJ1-6, with D perhaps TRBD1 (6 bases). The ends were cut back, 6 bases at V and 7 bases at J, with 13 bases in the middle. This CDR3 is built from 14 residues. The CDR3 loop is CASRIRQENSPLHF. The CDR3 DNA reads as TGTGCCAGCAGGATCCGACAGGAAAATTCACCCCTCCACTTT.

This clonotype was seen at least ten times. The chain is built from TRBV12-3 or TRBV12-4 and TRBJ1-2; D unclear. V lost 8 bases and J 0 bases, leaving 13 bases between the germline ends. The CDR3 has 14 amino acids. This chain's CDR3 is CASGPGYPNYGYTF. CDR3 DNA sequence: TGTGCCAGCGGACCGGGCTACCCTAACTATGGCTACACCTTC.

This clonotype has a count of ten or more. CDR3 region: CSARSPLGRAPLNEQFF. The DNA for the CDR3 is TGCAGTGCTAGGTCCCCCTTAGGTAGAGCTCCCCTCAATGAGCAGTTCTTC. This chain connects TRBV20-1 to TRBJ2-1; D ambiguous. This CDR3 comprises 17 residues. Germline V lookup: CDR1 DFQATT, CDR2 SNEGSKA (reference sequence). Trimming took off 3 bases at V and 6 bases at J, with 24 bases between the two ends.

This clonotype was recorded many times. The chain has TRBV6-2 or TRBV6-3 and TRBJ2-5; 14 nucleotides align to TRBD2. V shed 0 bases and J 1 base; nucleotides not matched to a gene: 4. The CDR3 is made up of 18 amino acids. Germline values: CDR1 MNHEY, CDR2 SVGEGT. CDR3 region: CASSYSGLAGDLQETQYF. In DNA form, the CDR3 reads TGTGCCAGCAGTTACTCGGGACTAGCGGGGGACCTCCAAGAGACCCAGTACTTC.

A remark on this clonotype: This could be a read error, since a much larger clone is one nucleotide away. The gene calls are TRBV4-1 and TRBJ2-7; 10 bases line up with TRBD1. CDR1 is MGHRA, CDR2 YSYEKL, per germline. The ends lost 6 bases at V and 5 bases at J; junction bases unmatched: 10. This CDR3 contains 15 residues. The CDR3 DNA follows: TGCGCCAGCAGAAGAGGACAGGGGGAGGTGGACGAGCAGTACTTC. Amino acids: CASRRGQGEVDEQYF.

This clonotype has ten or more counts. V gene TRBV7-9 combines with J gene TRBJ1-2, with D maybe TRBD1 (5 bases). V was trimmed by 1 base and J by 3 bases, leaving 12 bases between them. CDR1 is SEHNR, CDR2 FQNEAQ, per germline (reference sequence). The CDR3 totals 15 residues. The CDR3 nucleotides read TGTGCCAGCAGCTTAGGGGACCTACAACACTATGGCTACACCTTC. Its protein product is CASSLGDLQHYGYTF.

This clonotype was seen at least ten times. This chain joins TRBV5-5 and TRBJ1-2; D is possibly TRBD1 (5 bases). The CDR3 is made up of 14 amino acids. Looked up from germline, CDR1 is SGHKS and CDR2 is YYEKEE (reference sequence). With 0 bases removed from V and 4 bases from J, the gap between germline ends came to 10 bases. The CDR3 DNA reads as TGTGCCAGCAGCTTGGTAGACAGCTTCTATGGCTACACCTTC. Protein: CASSLVDSFYGYTF.

This clonotype was counted ten times or more. The chain employs TRBV10-3 and TRBJ1-2; tentative D call: TRBD1 (5 bases). V shed 8 bases and J shed 6 bases, with 22 bases lying between them. This CDR3 has 15 amino acids. CDR1 ENHRY and CDR2 SYGVKD come from the germline V gene. Written as DNA, the CDR3 is TGTGCCATCGGCCCGGGGGGTGTCCGGATGGATGGCTACACCTTC. This translates into CAIGPGGVRMDGYTF.

In this sample, this clonotype turned up many times. V gene TRBV5-1 combines with J gene TRBJ2-3; 10 bases line up with TRBD2. The germline CDR1 and CDR2 sequences are SGHRS and YFSETQ. The junction had 9 bases not matched to a gene; V was cut back by 5 bases and J by 0 bases. The CDR3 runs to 17 residues. CDR3 nucleotide sequence: TGCGCCAGCAGTGTTAGCGGGGGGCCTTTTAGCACAGATACGCAGTATTTT. Protein product: CASSVSGGPFSTDTQYF.

CDR3 bases: TGCAGCATCGCTCGGGGTAAAACTGAAGCTTTCTTT. This gives the protein CSIARGKTEAFF. The chain links TRBV29-1 to TRBJ1-1; no clear D. The CDR3 length is 12 residues. CDR1 and CDR2 from the germline V gene are SQVTM and ANQGSEA. V was trimmed by 8 bases and J by 5 bases, leaving 15 bases between them.